Listed here is a single T cell receptor beta chain. Profiled with immunoSEQ multiplex PCR; TCRdb holds only in-frame clones, not every one. The sample has roughly 54,000 clones, 95% to 97% seen once. The sample belongs to a study of control samples from healthy donors and cancer patients. The CDR3 loop spans 12 amino acids. V was pared by 1 base and J by 5 bases, with 5 bases between. Germline V gene lookup returns CDR1 MNHEY and CDR2 SMNVEV (reference sequence). The rearrangement uses TRBV27 and TRBJ1-1; D unresolved. The sequencing input was blood. This TCR derives from a woman aged 25 to 39 in good health. CDR3 nucleotide sequence: TGTGCCAGCAGTTTATTGGGGACTGAAGCTTTCTTT. Translated, it gives CASSLLGTEAFF.